This T cell receptor beta chain appears in the sequencing data of a study of OX40 agonist ivuxolimab in advanced cancers. Study-wide context: The study gave patients intravenous ivuxolimab at 0.01 to 10 mg/kg every 2 weeks.

Method: immunoSEQ multiplex PCR; TCRdb's copy keeps in-frame clones and lacks some. The sample records 65,000 to 85,000 clones, approximately 94% being singletons. Germline-derived CDR1 and CDR2 are MNHEY and SMNVEV (reference sequence). V was trimmed by 1 base and J by 4 bases, leaving 10 bases between them. The CDR3 extends over 15 amino acids. The chain employs TRBV27 and TRBJ1-4; no clear D. Sequencing was performed on CD4+ or CD8+ T cells sorted from blood, taken in a trial of the OX40 agonist ivuxolimab. This receptor was taken from an adult with an advanced solid tumor such as melanoma, head and neck, liver or kidney cancer. CDR3 sequence (DNA): TGTGCCAGCAGTTTATTCGGCAACTATAATGAAAAACTGTTTTTT. This encodes CASSLFGNYNEKLFF.